This TCR beta chain emerged from a study of shared clonotypes between healthy human individuals. Study summary: CD4 naive and CD4 memory each took three plates per donor, while CD8 naive took two and CD8 memory one.

The CDR3 is 16 amino acids. CDR1 SGHDT and CDR2 YYEEEE come from the germline V gene. Trimming pared 1 base from V and 2 bases from J, leaving 14 bases between. The authors distributed each subset's genomic DNA evenly over several immunoSEQ plates. The method was immunoSEQ multiplex PCR; TCRdb's version includes in-frame clones alone and lacks a portion of them. Counted here are 400,000 to 600,000 clones, roughly 95% occurring once; the ten biggest clones make up about 0.068%. Donors were healthy HIV-negative adults without recently reported acute infections or vaccinations. CD4+ cells were split into CD45RA+ naive and CD45RA-negative memory subsets.

This chain links TRBV5-6 with TRBJ2-3; D not certain. The origin of this receptor is a young woman in good health. The sample was naive CD4+ T cells sorted from blood. The subset denotes: CD45RA+ positively selected. The CDR3 reads CASSLRGVRTTDTQYF. The CDR3 bases are TGTGCCAGCAGCTTGAGAGGCGTCCGGACCACAGATACGCAGTATTTT.